This TCR beta chain was observed in a study of PD-1 blockade in classical Hodgkin lymphoma. Profiled with immunoSEQ multiplex PCR; TCRdb holds only in-frame clones, not every one. The sample includes 20,000 to 30,000 clones, roughly nine tenths of them seen just once. This clone was detected only once. Indicated time point: newly diagnosed, previously untreated cHL patient sample. Magnetic negative selection was used to purify CD4+ T cells from thawed PBMCs. V was cut by 4 bases and J by 1 base, with 9 bases left in between. There are 14 residues in the CDR3. Germline V lookup: CDR1 WNHNN, CDR2 SYGVQD (reference sequence).

Sequenced material: CD4+ T cells from blood. The clonotype comes from a human donor with classical Hodgkin lymphoma. This chain joins TRBV10-1 and TRBJ2-3; a possible D gene is TRBD2 (6 bases). CDR3 nucleotide sequence: TGCGCCAGCAGTGTAGGGACTCGCACAGATACGCAGTATTTT. As protein: CASSVGTRTDTQYF.